This T cell receptor (beta chain) was sequenced for a study of T cells in Graves' hyperthyroidism and ophthalmopathy. The germline V and J ends were trimmed by 4 bases and 5 bases, with 12 bases remaining between them. Germline V gene data show CDR1 as SGHTS and CDR2 as YDEGEE. CDR3 length: 13 amino acids. TCR beta CDR3 regions were amplified from RNA transcripts. The TCR CDR3 was amplified in a first-round RT-PCR using the HTBI primer set. TCRdb re-analysed the multiplex PCR reads in MiXCR, keeping a single row per CDR3 protein. The table shows roughly 740,000 distinct CDR3 sequences, with 16% occurring only once. This clonotype was recorded many times.

The V gene is TRBV5-8, the J gene TRBJ2-5, with D possibly being TRBD2 (7 bases). The clonotype was recovered from a man between 18 and 35 years old with Graves' hyperthyroidism. Sequenced sample: blood. CDR3 region: CASSPGGAETQYF. CDR3 coding DNA: TGTGCCAGCAGCCCTGGGGGGGCTGAGACCCAGTACTTC.